Below, 8 T cell receptor beta chains from the same sample are listed, as sequenced in a study of OX40 agonist ivuxolimab in advanced cancers. Libraries were prepared by immunoSEQ multiplex PCR; TCRdb keeps only in-frame clonotypes and omits some of them. The sample shows more than 50,000 clones, 70% to 90% of them seen only once. Source: CD4+ or CD8+ T cells sorted from blood, taken in a trial of the OX40 agonist ivuxolimab. These receptors were obtained from an adult with an advanced solid tumor such as melanoma, head and neck, liver or kidney cancer.

The CDR3 DNA reads as TGTGCCAGTAGTATCGCGCCCCTACTAACGCCAAAGGACACCATATATTTT. Translating it yields CASSIAPLLTPKDTIYF. The rearrangement joins TRBV19 to TRBJ1-3; D remains ambiguous. Trimming cost V 3 bases and J 8 bases, with 23 bases left between them. Germline V gene sequence: CDR1 LNHDA, CDR2 SQIVND (reference sequence). The CDR3 is 17 residues long.

Here the CDR3 DNA reads TGTGCCAGCAGTTTGCAGGGGGGTAATGAAAAACTGTTTTTT. The encoded protein is CASSLQGGNEKLFF. The V call is TRBV6-5, the J call TRBJ1-4; 7 nucleotides align to TRBD1. The CDR3 has 14 residues. Germline values: CDR1 MNHEY, CDR2 SVGAGI. After removal of 4 bases from V and 4 bases from J, the junction contained 3 bases not matched to a gene.

The chain employs TRBV27 and TRBJ2-1; unclear D gene. This CDR3 comprises 16 residues. The germline V and J ends were trimmed by 0 bases and 0 bases, with 9 bases remaining between them. Germline assignment: CDR1 MNHEY and CDR2 SMNVEV (reference sequence). DNA for the CDR3: TGTGCCAGCAGTTTATCAGGTCAGGTCTCCTACAATGAGCAGTTCTTC. Protein: CASSLSGQVSYNEQFF.

This clone was observed a single time. CDR3 coding DNA: TGCGCCAGCCATCCCTTCCGGGACACCATTCCACAGGGGTACAATGAGCAGTTCTTC. This encodes CASHPFRDTIPQGYNEQFF. The chain employs TRBV23-1 and TRBJ2-1, with 7 nucleotides matching TRBD1. TRBV23-1 is reported as an ORF; its role is uncertain. Trimming took 8 bases from V and 4 from J; bases not matched to a gene: 23. The CDR3 covers 19 residues.

There are a few counts of this clone. The gene calls are TRBV7-7 and TRBJ1-5, with D hard to call. V was shortened by 1 base and J by 3 bases, with 4 bases between the two germline ends. CDR3 length: 13 residues. Germline V gene lookup returns CDR1 SSHAT and CDR2 FNYEAQ (reference sequence). The CDR3 nucleotides are TGTGCCAGCAGCTTAGATCCCAATCAGCCCCAGCATTTT. This encodes CASSLDPNQPQHF.

The chain joins TRBV4-1 to TRBJ1-3; D call uncertain. Germline lookup yields CDR1 MGHRA and CDR2 YSYEKL. This CDR3 spans 12 amino acids. V lost 4 bases and J 4 bases, leaving 5 bases between the germline ends. CDR3 amino acids: CASSLEGNTIYF. CDR3 coding DNA: TGCGCCAGCAGCCTAGAGGGAAACACCATATATTTT.

This clone showed up just once. The chain employs TRBV27 and TRBJ2-4, with unresolved D. Per the germline V gene, CDR1 is MNHEY and CDR2 is SMNVEV (reference sequence). The CDR3 runs to 15 residues. Trimming pared 6 bases from V and 0 bases from J, leaving 12 bases between. The CDR3 bases are TGTGCCAGCAGCCCCCTCTCCTCAGCCAAAAACATTCAGTACTTC. Its protein product is CASSPLSSAKNIQYF.

This chain uses TRBV9 with TRBJ1-1; possibly TRBD1 for D (6 bases). Germline CDR1 SGDLS, CDR2 YYNGEE. Trimming took off 2 bases at V and 2 bases at J, with 10 bases between the two ends. The length of the CDR3 is 14 residues. The CDR3 region has the DNA TGTGCCAGCAGCGTCGCAGGGGAAAACACTGAAGCTTTCTTT. Residues: CASSVAGENTEAFF.